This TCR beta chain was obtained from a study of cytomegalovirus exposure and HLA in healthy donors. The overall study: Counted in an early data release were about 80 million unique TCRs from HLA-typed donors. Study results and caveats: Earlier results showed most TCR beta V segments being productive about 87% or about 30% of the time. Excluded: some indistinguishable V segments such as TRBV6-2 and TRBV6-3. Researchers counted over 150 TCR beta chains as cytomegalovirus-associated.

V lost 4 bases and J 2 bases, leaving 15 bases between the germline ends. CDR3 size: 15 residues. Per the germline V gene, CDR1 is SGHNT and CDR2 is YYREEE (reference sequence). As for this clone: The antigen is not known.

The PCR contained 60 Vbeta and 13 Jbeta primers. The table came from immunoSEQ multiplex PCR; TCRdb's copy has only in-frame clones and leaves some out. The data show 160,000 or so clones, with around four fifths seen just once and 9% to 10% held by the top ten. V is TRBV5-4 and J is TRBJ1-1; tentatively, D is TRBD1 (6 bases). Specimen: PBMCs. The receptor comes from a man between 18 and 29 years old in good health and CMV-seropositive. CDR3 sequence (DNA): TGTGCCAGCAGCCCCACGGGACATCGTAACACTGAAGCTTTCTTT. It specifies CASSPTGHRNTEAFF.